The T cell receptor (beta chain) under discussion was sequenced for a study of blood T cell repertoires in COVID-19. At the level of the study: Researchers got acute and convalescent COVID-19 samples from the United States, Italy and Spain.

V was cut by 3 bases and J by 0 bases, with 12 bases left in between. The germline V gene encodes CDR1 ENHRY and CDR2 SYGVKD. The CDR3 is made up of 16 amino acids. As processed by the authors: How many nucleated cells were present was estimated from reference gene primer amplification. This table comes from immunoSEQ multiplex PCR, and its TCRdb copy is limited to in-frame clones, with some not included. The V and J calls and clone size were taken over from that table, and D and trimming were inferred from the DNA. The data show roughly 180,000 clones, around 87% seen once. Each participant's cohort was designated according to participant-reported clinical history.

The chain links TRBV10-3 to TRBJ1-5; perhaps TRBD1 as D (6 bases). Source material: PBMCs or T cells enriched from blood (not recorded which). This TCR was sampled from a woman under 40 who had recovered from COVID-19. Here the CDR3 reads CAISDEGQNSNQPQHF. In DNA, the CDR3 is TGTGCCATCAGTGATGAAGGACAGAATAGCAATCAGCCCCAGCATTTT.